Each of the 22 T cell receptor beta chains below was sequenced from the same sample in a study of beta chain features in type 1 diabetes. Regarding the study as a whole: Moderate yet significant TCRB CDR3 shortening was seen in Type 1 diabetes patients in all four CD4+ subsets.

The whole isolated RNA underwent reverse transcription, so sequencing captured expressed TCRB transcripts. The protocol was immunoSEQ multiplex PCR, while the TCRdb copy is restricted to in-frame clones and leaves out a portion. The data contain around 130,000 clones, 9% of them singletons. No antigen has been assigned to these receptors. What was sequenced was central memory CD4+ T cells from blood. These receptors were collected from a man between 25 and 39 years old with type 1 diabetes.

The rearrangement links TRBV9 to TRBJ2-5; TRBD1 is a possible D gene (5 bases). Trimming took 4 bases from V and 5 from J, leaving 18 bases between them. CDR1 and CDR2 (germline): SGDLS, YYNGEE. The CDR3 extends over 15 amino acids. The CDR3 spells CASSTSGMAAETQYF. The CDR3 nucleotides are TGTGCCAGCAGCACCTCAGGGATGGCGGCGGAGACCCAGTACTTC.

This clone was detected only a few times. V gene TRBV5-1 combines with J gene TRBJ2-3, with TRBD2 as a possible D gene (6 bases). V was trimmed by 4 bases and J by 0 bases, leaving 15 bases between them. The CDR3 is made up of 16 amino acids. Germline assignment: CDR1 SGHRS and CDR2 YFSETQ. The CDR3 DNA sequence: TGCGCCAGCAGCGCTGGAGCGGGTCTTAGCACAGATACGCAGTATTTT. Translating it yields CASSAGAGLSTDTQYF.

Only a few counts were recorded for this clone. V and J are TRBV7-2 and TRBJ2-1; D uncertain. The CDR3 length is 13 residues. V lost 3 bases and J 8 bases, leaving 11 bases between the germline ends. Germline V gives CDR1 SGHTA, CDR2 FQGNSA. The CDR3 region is CASSFPNEDEQFF. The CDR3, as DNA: TGTGCCAGCAGCTTCCCTAATGAAGATGAGCAGTTCTTC.

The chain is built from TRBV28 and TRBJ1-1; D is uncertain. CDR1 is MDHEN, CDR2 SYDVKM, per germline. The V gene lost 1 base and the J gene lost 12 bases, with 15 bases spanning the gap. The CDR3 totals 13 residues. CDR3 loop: CASSLSAQDWTFF. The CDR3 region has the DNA TGTGCCAGCAGTTTATCCGCCCAGGACTGGACTTTCTTT.

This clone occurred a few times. In DNA, the CDR3 is TGTGCCAGCAGCCAGCGGGGGGGTCCCACAGATACGCAGTATTTT. Protein product: CASSQRGGPTDTQYF. The genes are TRBV5-6 and TRBJ2-3; TRBD2 matches 10 bases. Germline V gene sequence: CDR1 SGHDT, CDR2 YYEEEE. The CDR3 spans 15 residues. The V gene end was trimmed by 4 bases and the J gene end by 2 bases; junction bases not matched to a gene: 4. Combining the CDR3 with reference TRBV5-6 and TRBJ2-3 gives the whole variable domain DAGVTQSPTHLIKTRGQQVTLRCSPKSGHDTVSWYQQALGQGPQFIFQYYEEEERQRGNFPDRFSGHQFPNYSSELNVNALLLGDSALYLCASSQRGGPTDTQYFGPGTRLTVL.

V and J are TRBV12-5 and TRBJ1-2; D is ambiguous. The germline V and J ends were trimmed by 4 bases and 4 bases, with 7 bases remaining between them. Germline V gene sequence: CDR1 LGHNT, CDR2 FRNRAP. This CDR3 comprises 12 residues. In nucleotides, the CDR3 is TGTGCTAGTGGTTCCAGGATCTATGGCTACACCTTC. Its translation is CASGSRIYGYTF.

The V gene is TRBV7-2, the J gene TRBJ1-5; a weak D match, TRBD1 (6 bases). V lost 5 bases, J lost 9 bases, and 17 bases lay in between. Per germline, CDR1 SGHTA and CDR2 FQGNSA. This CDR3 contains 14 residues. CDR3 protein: CASSEGQLRRPQHF. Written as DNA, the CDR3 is TGTGCCAGCAGCGAAGGACAGCTGCGGAGGCCCCAGCATTTT.

The CDR3 reads CASSYSPQVGEETQYF. CDR3 coding DNA: TGTGCCAGCAGTTACTCACCCCAGGTCGGCGAGGAGACCCAGTACTTC. This sequence joins TRBV6-5 and TRBJ2-5, with D uncertain. CDR3 length: 16 amino acids. Trimming took 0 bases from V and 5 from J, leaving 16 bases between them. CDR1 is MNHEY, CDR2 SVGAGI, per germline.

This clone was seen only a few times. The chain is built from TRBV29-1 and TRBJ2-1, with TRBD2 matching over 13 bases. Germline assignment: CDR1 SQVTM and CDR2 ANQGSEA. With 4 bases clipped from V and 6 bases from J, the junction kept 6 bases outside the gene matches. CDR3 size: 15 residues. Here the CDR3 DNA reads TGCAGCGTTGCTACTAGCGGGGGGGCCCGCAATGAGCAGTTCTTC. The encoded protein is CSVATSGGARNEQFF.

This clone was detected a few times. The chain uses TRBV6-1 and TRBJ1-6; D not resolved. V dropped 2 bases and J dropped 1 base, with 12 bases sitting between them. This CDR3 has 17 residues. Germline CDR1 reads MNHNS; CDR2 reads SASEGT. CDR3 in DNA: TGTGCCAGCAGTGAAAAACCAACGGGGTCCTATAATTCACCCCTCCACTTT. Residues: CASSEKPTGSYNSPLHF.

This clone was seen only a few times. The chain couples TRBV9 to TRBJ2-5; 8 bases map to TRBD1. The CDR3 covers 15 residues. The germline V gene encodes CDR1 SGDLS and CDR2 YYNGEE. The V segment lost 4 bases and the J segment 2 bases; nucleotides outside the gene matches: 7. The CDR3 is CASSPRTGLQETQYF. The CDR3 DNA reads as TGTGCCAGCAGCCCACGGACAGGGTTGCAAGAGACCCAGTACTTC.

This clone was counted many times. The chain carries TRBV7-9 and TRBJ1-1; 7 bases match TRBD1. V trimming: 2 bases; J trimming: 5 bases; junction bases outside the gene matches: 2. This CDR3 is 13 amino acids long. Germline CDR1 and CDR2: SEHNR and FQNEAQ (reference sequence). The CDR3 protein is CASSLQGGTEAFF. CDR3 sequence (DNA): TGTGCCAGCAGCTTACAGGGGGGTACTGAAGCTTTCTTT.

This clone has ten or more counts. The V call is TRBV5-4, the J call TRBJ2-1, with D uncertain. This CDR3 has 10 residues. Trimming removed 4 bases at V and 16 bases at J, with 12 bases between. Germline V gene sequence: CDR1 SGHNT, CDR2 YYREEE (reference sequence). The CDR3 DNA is TGTGCCAGCAGCCCTGAAGCCCTTTTCTTC. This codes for CASSPEALFF.

The CDR3 region has the DNA TGTGCCAGCAGCCCCAGAAACTATGGCTACACCTTC. This sequence encodes CASSPRNYGYTF. The V call is TRBV7-2, the J call TRBJ1-2; D is ambiguous. The CDR3 runs to 12 residues. From germline, CDR1 is SGHTA and CDR2 FQGNSA. V was pared by 5 bases and J by 2 bases, with 6 bases between.

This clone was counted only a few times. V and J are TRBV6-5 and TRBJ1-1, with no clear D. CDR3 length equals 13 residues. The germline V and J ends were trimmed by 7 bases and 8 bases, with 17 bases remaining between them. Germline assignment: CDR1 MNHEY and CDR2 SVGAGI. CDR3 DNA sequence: TGTGCCAGCAATACCCCGGGAGCTCGAGAAGCTTTCTTT. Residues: CASNTPGAREAFF.

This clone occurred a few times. In DNA form, the CDR3 reads TGTGCCTGGAGTGGGGGGGGCGGTGGCGACGAGCAGTTCTTC. Translating gives CAWSGGGGGDEQFF. V and J are TRBV30 and TRBJ2-1, with a weak D call TRBD2 (7 bases). CDR1 GTSNPN and CDR2 SVGIG come from the germline V gene (reference sequence). CDR3 length equals 14 residues. The germline V and J ends were trimmed by 1 base and 10 bases, with 17 bases remaining between them.

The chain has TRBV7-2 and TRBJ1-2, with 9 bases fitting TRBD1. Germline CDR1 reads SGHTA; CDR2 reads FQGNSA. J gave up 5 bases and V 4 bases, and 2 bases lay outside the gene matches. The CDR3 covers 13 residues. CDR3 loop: CASSSDRGYGYTF. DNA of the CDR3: TGTGCCAGCAGCTCGGACAGGGGATATGGCTACACCTTC.

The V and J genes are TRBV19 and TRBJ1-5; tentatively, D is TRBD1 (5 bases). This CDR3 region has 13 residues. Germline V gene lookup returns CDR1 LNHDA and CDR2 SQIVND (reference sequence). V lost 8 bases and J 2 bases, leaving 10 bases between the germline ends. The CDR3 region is CASSEQGNQPQHF. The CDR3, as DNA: TGTGCCAGTTCGGAACAGGGCAATCAGCCCCAGCATTTT. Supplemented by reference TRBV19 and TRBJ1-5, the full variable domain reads DGGITQSPKYLFRKEGQNVTLSCEQNLNHDAMYWYRQDPGQGLRLIYYSQIVNDFQKGDIAEGYSVSREKKESFPLTVTSAQKNPTAFYLCASSEQGNQPQHFGDGTRLSIL.

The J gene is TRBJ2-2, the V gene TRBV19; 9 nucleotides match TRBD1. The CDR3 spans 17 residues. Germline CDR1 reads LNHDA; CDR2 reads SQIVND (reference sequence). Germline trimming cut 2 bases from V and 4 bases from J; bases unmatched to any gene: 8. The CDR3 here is CASSISSGTGTTGELFF. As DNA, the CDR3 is TGTGCCAGTAGTATAAGCTCCGGGACAGGGACCACCGGGGAGCTGTTTTTT.

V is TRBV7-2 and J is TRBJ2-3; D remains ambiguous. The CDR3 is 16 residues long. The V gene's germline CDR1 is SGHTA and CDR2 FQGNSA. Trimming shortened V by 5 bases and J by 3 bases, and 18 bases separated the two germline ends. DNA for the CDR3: TGTGCCAGCAGCAGGTCTGGCGGAGTAACTACAGATACGCAGTATTTT. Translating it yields CASSRSGGVTTDTQYF.

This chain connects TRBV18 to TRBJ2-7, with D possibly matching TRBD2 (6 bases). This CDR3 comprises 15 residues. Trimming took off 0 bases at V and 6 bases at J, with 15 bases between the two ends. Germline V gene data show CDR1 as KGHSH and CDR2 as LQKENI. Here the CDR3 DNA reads TGTGCCAGCTCACCACCGAGTCAAACCGGGGGCGAGCAGTACTTC. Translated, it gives CASSPPSQTGGEQYF.

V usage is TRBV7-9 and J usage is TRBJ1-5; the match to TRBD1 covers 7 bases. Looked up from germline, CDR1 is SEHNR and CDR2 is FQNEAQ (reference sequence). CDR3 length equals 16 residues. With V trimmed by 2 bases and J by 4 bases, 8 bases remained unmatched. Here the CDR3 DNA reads TGTGCCAGCAGCTTACCCGAGGGGACAGCAAATCAGCCCCAGCATTTT. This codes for CASSLPEGTANQPQHF.